Listed below are T cell receptor beta chains from one sample, sequenced in a study of Ad26.COV2.S vaccination and SARS-CoV-2 variants. Profiled with immunoSEQ multiplex PCR; TCRdb holds only in-frame clones, not every one. In the table there are roughly 100,000 clones, roughly 80% of which are singletons. Sequences were derived from peripheral blood, sampled after recovery from COVID-19. These receptor sequences come from a human donor who had recovered from COVID-19. Both conserved end residues are part of each CDR3. Fields, in order: J gene, D gene, clone size, V gene, CDR3 DNA, CDR3 protein. D genes are given only for firm matches. Where a row states a size, it is once, few, many or the class of an expanded clone; other rows omit it.

J gene: TRBJ2-1
D gene: -
clone size: -
V gene: TRBV19
CDR3 DNA: TGTGCCAGTACCCCGGGAGACTCCTACAATGAGCAGTTCTTC
CDR3 protein: CASTPGDSYNEQFF

J gene: TRBJ2-5
D gene: TRBD2
clone size: once
V gene: TRBV7-7
CDR3 DNA: TGTGCCAGCAGCCCAGGACTAGCGGGGAACCAAGAGACCCAGTACTTC
CDR3 protein: CASSPGLAGNQETQYF

J gene: TRBJ2-2
D gene: -
clone size: -
V gene: TRBV2
CDR3 DNA: TGTGCCAGCAGTGAAAACGGGGCCTGGGCCGGGGAGCTGTTTTTT
CDR3 protein: CASSENGAWAGELFF

J gene: TRBJ2-1
D gene: TRBD2
clone size: -
V gene: TRBV19
CDR3 DNA: TGTGCCAGTAGACCTGCTGGGACTAGCGGGGAAAATGAGCAGTTCTTC
CDR3 protein: CASRPAGTSGENEQFF

J gene: TRBJ2-7
D gene: -
clone size: -
V gene: TRBV7-2
CDR3 DNA: TGTGCCAGCAGCTTAGCGGGGGGGCCCTACGAGCAGTACTTC
CDR3 protein: CASSLAGGPYEQYF

J gene: TRBJ1-4
D gene: TRBD1
clone size: -
V gene: TRBV5-1
CDR3 DNA: TGCGCCAGCAGCTTAGGGGGCACAACTAATGAAAAACTGTTTTTT
CDR3 protein: CASSLGGTTNEKLFF

J gene: TRBJ2-2
D gene: -
clone size: -
V gene: TRBV7-2
CDR3 DNA: TGTGCCAGCAGCTTGTCACAGTCCGGGACCGGGGAGCTGTTTTTT
CDR3 protein: CASSLSQSGTGELFF

J gene: TRBJ2-4
D gene: TRBD1
clone size: -
V gene: TRBV30
CDR3 DNA: TGTGCCTTCCGGGACAGGGGGCTAGCCAAAAACATTCAGTACTTC
CDR3 protein: CAFRDRGLAKNIQYF

J gene: TRBJ1-4
D gene: -
clone size: -
V gene: TRBV4-2
CDR3 DNA: TGTGCCAGCAGTTCCTCCGCGGTTGAAAAACTGTTTTTT
CDR3 protein: CASSSSAVEKLFF

J gene: TRBJ2-3
D gene: -
clone size: few
V gene: TRBV5-4
CDR3 DNA: TGTGCCAGCCCGTCCGTCCATGGGCGCACAGATACGCAGTATTTT
CDR3 protein: CASPSVHGRTDTQYF

J gene: TRBJ2-7
D gene: -
clone size: -
V gene: TRBV7-2
CDR3 DNA: TGTGCCAGCAGCCCAGTAGCGGTGCCCTATTACGAGCAGTACTTC
CDR3 protein: CASSPVAVPYYEQYF

J gene: TRBJ1-1
D gene: -
clone size: once
V gene: TRBV3-1/TRBV3-2
CDR3 DNA: TGTGCCAGCAGCCAAGTAGCGGTGAACACTGAAGCTTTCTTT
CDR3 protein: CASSQVAVNTEAFF

J gene: TRBJ1-2
D gene: TRBD1
clone size: -
V gene: TRBV29-1
CDR3 DNA: TGCAGCGCCGAAGACAGGGGTTTAGAAGGCTACACCTTC
CDR3 protein: CSAEDRGLEGYTF

J gene: TRBJ1-2
D gene: TRBD1
clone size: -
V gene: TRBV28
CDR3 DNA: TGTGCCAGCAGCCAGGGGGCCCCTAACTATGGCTACACCTTC
CDR3 protein: CASSQGAPNYGYTF

J gene: TRBJ2-2
D gene: -
clone size: -
V gene: TRBV7-9
CDR3 DNA: TGTGCCAGCAGCGTCAACAGGGTTGTCGGGGAGCTGTTTTTT
CDR3 protein: CASSVNRVVGELFF

J gene: TRBJ1-4
D gene: TRBD1
clone size: -
V gene: TRBV4-3
CDR3 DNA: TGCGCCAGCAGCCAAGATTTATTAACCAGACAGGGGTGGACTAATGAAAAACTGTTTTTT
CDR3 protein: CASSQDLLTRQGWTNEKLFF

J gene: TRBJ1-6
D gene: -
clone size: -
V gene: TRBV6-1
CDR3 DNA: TGTGCCAGCAGTGACAGGTTTGATTCACCCCTCCACTTT
CDR3 protein: CASSDRFDSPLHF

J gene: TRBJ2-7
D gene: TRBD1
clone size: -
V gene: TRBV27
CDR3 DNA: TGTGCCAGCAGTTTTTTGGGACAGGGGATCTCCTACGAGCAGTACTTC
CDR3 protein: CASSFLGQGISYEQYF

J gene: TRBJ2-2
D gene: -
clone size: -
V gene: TRBV6-2/TRBV6-3
CDR3 DNA: TGTGCCAGCAGTTACTCGTTATCAGGGGCGCCCGGGGAGCTGTTTTTT
CDR3 protein: CASSYSLSGAPGELFF

J gene: TRBJ2-7
D gene: -
clone size: few
V gene: TRBV9
CDR3 DNA: TGTGCCAGCAGCGTAGACTGGAACCCAATCTACGAGCAGTACTTC
CDR3 protein: CASSVDWNPIYEQYF

J gene: TRBJ1-1
D gene: -
clone size: many
V gene: TRBV27
CDR3 DNA: TGTGCCAGCAGTTTTACCGCCTACAACACTGAAGCTTTCTTT
CDR3 protein: CASSFTAYNTEAFF

J gene: TRBJ2-6
D gene: -
clone size: -
V gene: TRBV28
CDR3 DNA: TGTGCCAGCAGTAGGAGGGCTGGGGCCAACGTCCTGACTTTC
CDR3 protein: CASSRRAGANVLTF

J gene: TRBJ2-5
D gene: -
clone size: -
V gene: TRBV7-6
CDR3 DNA: TGTGCCAGCAGCAAGGGTCGACAGGAGACCCAGTACTTC
CDR3 protein: CASSKGRQETQYF

J gene: TRBJ1-1
D gene: TRBD1
clone size: -
V gene: TRBV2
CDR3 DNA: TGTGCCAGCAGTCGAGCAGGACAGGGGATACGAGCCCACACTGAAGCTTTCTTT
CDR3 protein: CASSRAGQGIRAHTEAFF

J gene: TRBJ2-2
D gene: -
clone size: -
V gene: TRBV9
CDR3 DNA: TGTGCCAGCAGCGTAGATGAGGGGACCGGGGAGCTGTTTTTT
CDR3 protein: CASSVDEGTGELFF

J gene: TRBJ2-1
D gene: TRBD2
clone size: -
V gene: TRBV30
CDR3 DNA: TGTGCCTGGAAGTCACTAGCGGGGGCCGGCGGGTTCTTC
CDR3 protein: CAWKSLAGAGGFF

J gene: TRBJ1-2
D gene: TRBD1
clone size: -
V gene: TRBV10-3
CDR3 DNA: TGTGCCATCAGTGAGAGGACAGGCGGGGGCTACACCTTC
CDR3 protein: CAISERTGGGYTF

J gene: TRBJ2-1
D gene: -
clone size: few
V gene: TRBV5-4
CDR3 DNA: TGTGCCAGCAGCTTACGTGGGGAGGACAATGAGCAGTTCTTC
CDR3 protein: CASSLRGEDNEQFF

J gene: TRBJ2-5
D gene: -
clone size: -
V gene: TRBV5-1
CDR3 DNA: TGCGCCAGCAGCTTGGACGGGACCCCGACGGAGACCCAGTACTTC
CDR3 protein: CASSLDGTPTETQYF

J gene: TRBJ1-3
D gene: -
clone size: once
V gene: TRBV2
CDR3 DNA: TGTGCCAGCAGTGAAGGTCACTTCTCTGGAAACACCATATATTTT
CDR3 protein: CASSEGHFSGNTIYF

J gene: TRBJ1-5
D gene: -
clone size: -
V gene: TRBV4-3
CDR3 DNA: TGCGCCAGCAGCCCAGAGAACGGAGGGCCCCAGCATTTT
CDR3 protein: CASSPENGGPQHF

J gene: TRBJ1-1
D gene: -
clone size: once
V gene: TRBV4-1
CDR3 DNA: TGCGCCAGCAGCCAAGTTTTACGGGGGACAAACACTGAAGCTTTCTTT
CDR3 protein: CASSQVLRGTNTEAFF

J gene: TRBJ2-7
D gene: -
clone size: -
V gene: TRBV2
CDR3 DNA: TGTGCCAGTATTGGGGGCCGATACGAGCAGTACTTC
CDR3 protein: CASIGGRYEQYF

J gene: TRBJ2-7
D gene: -
clone size: -
V gene: TRBV10-1
CDR3 DNA: TGCGCCAGCAGTGATTCCCGCGGGACATTAATCTACGAGCAGTACTTC
CDR3 protein: CASSDSRGTLIYEQYF

J gene: TRBJ1-6
D gene: TRBD1
clone size: once
V gene: TRBV30
CDR3 DNA: TGTGCCTGGAGTGTGGGGGACAGGGTTAATTCACCCCTCCACTTT
CDR3 protein: CAWSVGDRVNSPLHF

J gene: TRBJ1-5
D gene: -
clone size: -
V gene: TRBV21-1
CDR3 DNA: TGTGCCAGCAGCCCCGCCGGTGACAGGGGGCATGACAATCAGCCCCAGCATTTT
CDR3 protein: CASSPAGDRGHDNQPQHF

J gene: TRBJ2-5
D gene: -
clone size: once
V gene: TRBV7-3
CDR3 DNA: TGTGCCAGCAGCTTAGAGTCTGCGCGAGGAGAGACCCAGTACTTC
CDR3 protein: CASSLESARGETQYF

J gene: TRBJ2-2
D gene: -
clone size: -
V gene: TRBV7-6
CDR3 DNA: TGTGCCAGCAGCCCATTTTTAGCGGACACCGGGGAGCTGTTTTTT
CDR3 protein: CASSPFLADTGELFF

J gene: TRBJ2-3
D gene: -
clone size: -
V gene: TRBV7-9
CDR3 DNA: TGTGCCAGCAGCCAGACCCCAGATACGCAGTATTTT
CDR3 protein: CASSQTPDTQYF

J gene: TRBJ2-1
D gene: TRBD2
clone size: few
V gene: TRBV19
CDR3 DNA: TGTGCCAGTAGTATAGCCAGCGGGGGGGCCCATGAGCAGTTCTTC
CDR3 protein: CASSIASGGAHEQFF

J gene: TRBJ2-3
D gene: -
clone size: -
V gene: TRBV5-6
CDR3 DNA: TGTGCCAGCAGCTTGCGCATAGCGCACACAGATACGCAGTATTTT
CDR3 protein: CASSLRIAHTDTQYF

J gene: TRBJ1-2
D gene: -
clone size: once
V gene: TRBV15
CDR3 DNA: TGTGCCACCAGCAGAGGGGGCCGCGGCTACACCTTC
CDR3 protein: CATSRGGRGYTF

J gene: TRBJ1-3
D gene: -
clone size: -
V gene: TRBV6-5
CDR3 DNA: TGTGCCAGCAGTCCCACAGGGTCCGGAAACACCATATATTTT
CDR3 protein: CASSPTGSGNTIYF

J gene: TRBJ2-7
D gene: -
clone size: once
V gene: TRBV5-4
CDR3 DNA: TGTGCCAGCAGCTTGGGGGGCCAGGACTACGAGCAGTACTTC
CDR3 protein: CASSLGGQDYEQYF

J gene: TRBJ2-5
D gene: -
clone size: -
V gene: TRBV2
CDR3 DNA: TGTGCCAGCAGGGAGGAGACCCAGTACTTC
CDR3 protein: CASREETQYF

J gene: TRBJ1-5
D gene: TRBD1
clone size: -
V gene: TRBV27
CDR3 DNA: TGTGCCAGCAGTTCCCAGGGGACAGGGGGCGTGGGGGGCAATCAGCCCCAGCATTTT
CDR3 protein: CASSSQGTGGVGGNQPQHF

J gene: TRBJ1-5
D gene: TRBD1
clone size: -
V gene: TRBV5-7
CDR3 DNA: TGTGCCAGCAGCTTCGACAGGGATAGCAATCAGCCCCAGCATTTT
CDR3 protein: CASSFDRDSNQPQHF

J gene: TRBJ2-1
D gene: -
clone size: -
V gene: TRBV11-2
CDR3 DNA: TGTGCCAGCATTCCCTCGGGCGGCTACAATGAGCAGTTCTTC
CDR3 protein: CASIPSGGYNEQFF

J gene: TRBJ2-7
D gene: TRBD1
clone size: -
V gene: TRBV27
CDR3 DNA: TGTGCCAGCAGTTTGTCCCGGGACAGGTTTGGGGAGTACTTC
CDR3 protein: CASSLSRDRFGEYF

J gene: TRBJ2-3
D gene: -
clone size: many
V gene: TRBV24-1
CDR3 DNA: TGTGCCACCAGTGAACTGACAGGAGATACGCAGTATTTT
CDR3 protein: CATSELTGDTQYF

J gene: TRBJ1-1
D gene: -
clone size: -
V gene: TRBV30
CDR3 DNA: TGTGCCTGGGAGAGGGGGGCTGAAGCTTTCTTT
CDR3 protein: CAWERGAEAFF